The text below deals with one TCR beta chain. Arm-PCR with iRepertoire HTBI primers amplified the CDR3 regions for these TCR beta libraries. TCRdb independently ran MiXCR on the multiplex PCR reads; one entry per CDR3 protein. Of 450,000 or so distinct CDR3 sequences in the sample, approximately 23% were seen once. This CDR3 has 15 amino acids. Germline loops: CDR1 LNHDA, CDR2 SQIVND (reference sequence). V was pared by 5 bases and J by 4 bases, with 15 bases between. Time point of the sample: persistent/refractory GD, antithyroid drugs over 5 years with positive TRAb. Preparation of the TCR library used RNA extracted from PBMCs. This record belongs to a study of regulatory T cells in long-lasting Graves disease.

The receptor comes from a female donor with Graves disease. Material: peripheral blood mononuclear cells (PBMCs), obtained when the disease was refractory, from a patient treated with antithyroid drugs. The chain joins TRBV19 to TRBJ2-1; TRBD1 or TRBD2 may be the D gene (5 bases each). CDR3 protein: CASSPRGDGYNEQFF. The CDR3 nucleotides are TGTGCCAGTAGTCCCCGAGGGGACGGGTACAATGAGCAGTTCTTC. Full variable domain (missing parts from reference TRBV19 and TRBJ2-1): DGGITQSPKYLFRKEGQNVTLSCEQNLNHDAMYWYRQDPGQGLRLIYYSQIVNDFQKGDIAEGYSVSREKKESFPLTVTSAQKNPTAFYLCASSPRGDGYNEQFFGPGTRLTVL.